Following are 29 T cell receptor beta chains from one sample sequenced in a study of blood T cells in healthy people across ages. The authors ran a second PCR of roughly 6 to 12 cycles using a sample-barcoded 5' primer and a J-beta primer mix. In TCRdb, the 5' RACE reads were re-called with MiXCR into one record per CDR3 protein. The data contain 1,800,000 or so distinct CDR3 sequences, approximately 39% of them singletons. The sequencing sample was made of blood. All receptors come from a human donor in good health.

V and J are TRBV4-3 and TRBJ2-2; D remains unclear. This CDR3 is 15 amino acids long. V was shortened by 1 base and J by 3 bases, with 9 bases between the two germline ends. Germline V gene sequence: CDR1 LGHNA, CDR2 YSLEER. In nucleotides, the CDR3 is TGCGCCAGCAGCCAAGGCGGCGTAGACACCGGGGAGCTGTTTTTT. It yields the protein CASSQGGVDTGELFF.

The gene calls are TRBV13 and TRBJ1-2; 10 bases align to TRBD1. The CDR3 has 19 amino acids. The germline V gene encodes CDR1 PRHDT and CDR2 FYEKMQ (reference sequence). V shed 0 bases, J shed 3 bases, and the junction held 13 bases outside the gene matches. The CDR3 is CASSLGLVTGGAEDYGYTF. The CDR3 coding sequence is TGTGCCAGCAGCTTAGGCCTCGTGACAGGGGGCGCCGAGGACTATGGCTACACCTTC.

The chain carries TRBV12-3 or TRBV12-4 and TRBJ2-1; D not certain. The CDR3 totals 12 residues. Trimming stripped 8 bases from V and 8 bases from J, with 13 bases between. CDR3 amino acids: CASQPGVHEQFF. CDR3 in DNA: TGTGCCAGCCAACCTGGGGTGCATGAGCAGTTCTTC.

Details on this clonotype: An end of the junction differs from the germline gene, which may be a read error. This rearrangement joins TRBV6-1 to TRBJ2-1; D ambiguous. Germline CDR1 MNHNS, CDR2 SASEGT. This CDR3 region has 13 residues. The CDR3 spells CVSKDQMYNEQFF. CDR3 DNA sequence: TGTGTCAGCAAGGACCAGATGTACAATGAGCAGTTCTTC.

Points on this clonotype: A junction end diverges from the germline sequence, so it may reflect a read error. The chain couples TRBV12-3 or TRBV12-4 to TRBJ2-3; D is possibly TRBD2 (6 bases). This CDR3 spans 14 amino acids. CDR3 loop: CASSRDLSADAQYF. CDR3 nucleotides: TGTGCCAGCAGTCGGGACTTGAGCGCAGATGCGCAGTATTTT.

This sequence joins TRBV6-5 and TRBJ2-7; 8 nucleotides agree with TRBD1. This CDR3 region has 16 residues. Germline-derived CDR1 and CDR2 are MNHEY and SVGAGI. Germline trimming cut 0 bases from V and 3 bases from J; bases unmatched to any gene: 7. The CDR3 spells CASSYSTGQEIYEQYF. CDR3 DNA sequence: TGTGCCAGCAGTTACTCTACGGGACAGGAGATCTACGAGCAGTACTTC.

This clonotype was counted only a few times. The gene calls are TRBV12-3 or TRBV12-4 and TRBJ2-3, with D unclear. The CDR3 is made up of 16 amino acids. Trimming shortened V by 3 bases and J by 2 bases, and 15 bases separated the two germline ends. The CDR3 reads CASSFPLKPDTDTQYF. In nucleotides, the CDR3 is TGTGCCAGCAGTTTTCCCCTTAAACCGGACACAGATACGCAGTATTTT.

This sequence joins TRBV15 and TRBJ2-7, with D unclear. V dropped 4 bases and J dropped 1 base, with 14 bases sitting between them. The germline CDR1 and CDR2 sequences are LNHNV and YYDKDF (reference sequence). This CDR3 is built from 15 residues. CDR3 residues: CATSTRGSLSYEQYF. DNA of the CDR3: TGTGCCACCAGCACCCGTGGGTCCTTGTCCTACGAGCAGTACTTC.

The genes are TRBV9 and TRBJ2-6; D is unclear. V gave up 0 bases and J gave up 0 bases, with 10 bases separating them. Germline V gives CDR1 SGDLS, CDR2 YYNGEE. The CDR3 contains 17 residues. The CDR3 sequence: CASSVGIAHSGANVLTF. CDR3 sequence (DNA): TGTGCCAGCAGCGTAGGAATAGCACACTCTGGGGCCAACGTCCTGACTTTC.

The chain recombines TRBV10-3 with TRBJ2-7; 9 nucleotides agree with TRBD1. CDR1 is ENHRY, CDR2 SYGVKD, per germline. Germline trimming cut 11 bases from V and 11 bases from J; bases unmatched to any gene: 16. The CDR3 totals 13 residues. In DNA form, the CDR3 reads TGTGCCTCCGACCGGACAGGGGCCGAGGGGGAGTACTTC. Translated: CASDRTGAEGEYF.

This chain uses TRBV20-1 with TRBJ2-3; TRBD2 agrees at 13 bases. Germline lookup yields CDR1 DFQATT and CDR2 SNEGSKA (reference sequence). The junction had 4 bases not matched to a gene; V was cut back by 3 bases and J by 4 bases. This CDR3 comprises 15 residues. CDR3 residues: CSASTSGGAPDTQYF. CDR3 coding DNA: TGCAGTGCTAGTACTAGCGGGGGGGCCCCAGATACGCAGTATTTT.

The V and J genes are TRBV4-1 and TRBJ1-2; TRBD1 matches at 9 bases. The V segment lost 2 bases and the J segment 8 bases; nucleotides outside the gene matches: 9. Germline CDR1 MGHRA, CDR2 YSYEKL. The CDR3 consists of 15 residues. For the CDR3, the DNA is TGCGCCAGCAGCCAACGGGGGGGACAGGGTAGGGGCTACACCTTC. This codes for CASSQRGGQGRGYTF.

The chain employs TRBV20-1 and TRBJ2-1, with D unresolved. The germline CDR1 and CDR2 sequences are DFQATT and SNEGSKA (reference sequence). The V end was cut by 3 bases, the J end by 8 bases, with 17 bases between. CDR3 length: 14 residues. The CDR3 bases are TGCAGTGCTAGCGGAGAAGCTGGTGACTATGAGCAGTTCTTC. Translated: CSASGEAGDYEQFF.

The genes are TRBV11-2 and TRBJ2-3, with 9 bases matching TRBD1. The V gene's germline CDR1 is SGHAT and CDR2 FQNNGV. The V segment lost 6 bases and the J segment 5 bases; nucleotides outside the gene matches: 9. The CDR3 is made up of 15 amino acids. CDR3 nucleotides: TGTGCCAGCAGTATCACAGGGGGCTTGGGAGATACGCAGTATTTT. Amino acid sequence: CASSITGGLGDTQYF.

A note on this clonotype: A junction end diverges from the germline sequence, so it may reflect a read error. The rearrangement links TRBV7-6 to TRBJ2-1; 10 positions agree with TRBD2. Germline-derived CDR1 and CDR2 are SGHVS and FNYEAQ. The CDR3 has 14 residues. Here the CDR3 reads CASRGRAGGDEKFF. The DNA for the CDR3 is TGTGCCAGCAGGGGTCGAGCGGGGGGGGATGAGAAGTTCTTC.

V gene TRBV12-5 combines with J gene TRBJ1-2; a weak D match, TRBD1 (5 bases). The germline gives CDR1 LGHNT, CDR2 FRNRAP. The CDR3 is made up of 19 amino acids. Between the trimmed V and J ends, which lost 3 bases and 6 bases, there was a span of 29 bases. The CDR3 DNA reads TGTGCTAGTGGTTTCAACGTAGAAAACCGGGACGGAGAAACCCATGGCTACACCTTC. Translated: CASGFNVENRDGETHGYTF.

This clonotype was recorded a few times. This chain joins TRBV15 and TRBJ2-1, with D perhaps TRBD2 (7 bases). Germline CDR1 and CDR2: LNHNV and YYDKDF (reference sequence). The CDR3 spans 15 residues. Trimming removed 2 bases at V and 4 bases at J, with 12 bases between. CDR3 amino acids: CATSRRGGGYNEQFF. CDR3 nucleotides: TGTGCCACCAGCAGAAGGGGGGGCGGTTACAATGAGCAGTTCTTC.

The V gene is TRBV9, the J gene TRBJ1-3; TRBD1 matches 8 bases. The CDR3 has 17 amino acids. With 4 bases clipped from V and 0 bases from J, the junction kept 9 bases outside the gene matches. Germline V gene sequence: CDR1 SGDLS, CDR2 YYNGEE. This CDR3 is CASSLGQGTLSGNTIYF. DNA of the CDR3: TGTGCCAGCAGCCTCGGACAGGGCACCCTCTCTGGAAACACCATATATTTT.

The chain is built from TRBV29-1 and TRBJ1-2, with 9 bases aligning to TRBD1. This CDR3 spans 14 amino acids. The germline V gene encodes CDR1 SQVTM and CDR2 ANQGSEA. The V gene end was trimmed by 4 bases and the J gene end by 4 bases; junction bases not matched to a gene: 7. The CDR3 spells CSVGDRVPGYGYTF. The CDR3 region has the DNA TGCAGCGTTGGGGACAGGGTCCCCGGCTATGGCTACACCTTC.

In this sample, this clonotype turned up a few times. The chain combines TRBV6-1 with TRBJ2-3; no clear D gene. Trimming removed 3 bases from V and 4 bases from J, with 17 bases in between. This CDR3 comprises 16 residues. Germline assignment: CDR1 MNHNS and CDR2 SASEGT. In nucleotides, the CDR3 is TGTGCCAGCAGTGATTTGGTGGGATTTTTCCCAGATACGCAGTATTTT. It is translated as CASSDLVGFFPDTQYF.

The chain employs TRBV12-3 or TRBV12-4 and TRBJ2-2, with a weak D call TRBD1 (5 bases). CDR3 length: 16 residues. The V and J ends lost 3 bases and 7 bases respectively, with 18 bases between them. CDR3 DNA: TGTGCCAGCAGTTTCGGGTCAGGGAATCAGATCGGGGAGCTGTTTTTT. It specifies CASSFGSGNQIGELFF.

The chain couples TRBV29-1 to TRBJ1-1; D is possibly TRBD1 (5 bases). The germline V gene has CDR1 SQVTM and CDR2 ANQGSEA. The CDR3 sequence is 13 residues long. Trimming left V 4 bases short and J 4 bases short, with 13 bases between. In DNA form, the CDR3 reads TGCAGCGTTGGACCAGGGTTTAGCACTGAAGCTTTCTTT. This codes for CSVGPGFSTEAFF.

This clonotype appeared a few times. The chain uses TRBV6-2 or TRBV6-3 and TRBJ1-6; D gene uncertain. Germline V CDR1 and CDR2: MNHEY, SVGEGT. The CDR3 is 12 amino acids. Trimming cost V 8 bases and J 6 bases, with 8 bases left between them. CDR3 in DNA: TGTGCCAGCGGGTTTGCTAATTCACCCCTCCACTTT. Its protein is CASGFANSPLHF.

In this sample, this clonotype turned up a few times. This chain joins TRBV3-1 and TRBJ1-1; unclear D gene. The CDR3 runs to 14 residues. The germline V gene encodes CDR1 LGHDT and CDR2 YNNKEL (reference sequence). Trimming took 0 bases from V and 6 from J, leaving 11 bases between them. The CDR3 sequence is CASSQDWAGSEAFF. The CDR3 nucleotides read TGTGCCAGCAGCCAAGATTGGGCAGGCTCTGAAGCTTTCTTT.

This clonotype came up a few times. The chain couples TRBV20-1 to TRBJ2-4; 14 bases align to TRBD2. After removal of 6 bases from V and 0 bases from J, the junction contained 10 bases not matched to a gene. CDR1 is DFQATT and CDR2 is SNEGSKA in the germline V gene (reference sequence). This CDR3 spans 18 amino acids. CDR3 region: CSAPRLAGGLLAKNIQYF. The CDR3 coding sequence is TGCAGTGCACCGCGACTAGCGGGGGGGTTACTAGCCAAAAACATTCAGTACTTC.

On this clonotype: Sequence at one end of the junction differs from germline and may be a read error. The V and J genes are TRBV2 and TRBJ2-3, with 7 bases that match TRBD1. The CDR3 totals 15 residues. CDR1 is SNHLY and CDR2 is FYNNEI in the germline V gene. The CDR3 DNA is TGTGCCAGCAGTCACATAGGGGGCGAAACAGATACGCGGTATTTT. Amino acid sequence: CASSHIGGETDTRYF.

The V call is TRBV19, the J call TRBJ2-3, with D tentatively TRBD2 (6 bases). The CDR3 is 15 amino acids. Trimming shortened V by 6 bases and J by 1 base, and 14 bases separated the two germline ends. In germline, CDR1 is LNHDA, CDR2 SQIVND (reference sequence). The CDR3, as DNA: TGTGCCAGTAGCCGACTAGTTGGCGGCACAGATACGCAGTATTTT. This codes for CASSRLVGGTDTQYF.

The chain carries TRBV6-6 and TRBJ2-7; tentative D call: TRBD1 (6 bases). The germline gives CDR1 MNHNY, CDR2 SVGAGI (reference sequence). Trimming left V 6 bases short and J 4 bases short, with 19 bases between. The CDR3 loop spans 15 amino acids. The CDR3 is CASRTSLQGSYEQYF. DNA for the CDR3: TGTGCCAGCAGGACAAGTTTACAGGGTTCTTACGAGCAGTACTTC.

J is TRBJ2-7 and V is TRBV20-1; possibly TRBD1 for D (5 bases). Per the germline V gene, CDR1 is DFQATT and CDR2 is SNEGSKA (reference sequence). The CDR3 runs 15 residues. Trimming took 1 base from V and 2 from J, leaving 15 bases between them. CDR3 in DNA: TGCAGTGCTAGAGGGGGCCAGCCAAACCCCTACGAGCAGTACTTC. Residues: CSARGGQPNPYEQYF.